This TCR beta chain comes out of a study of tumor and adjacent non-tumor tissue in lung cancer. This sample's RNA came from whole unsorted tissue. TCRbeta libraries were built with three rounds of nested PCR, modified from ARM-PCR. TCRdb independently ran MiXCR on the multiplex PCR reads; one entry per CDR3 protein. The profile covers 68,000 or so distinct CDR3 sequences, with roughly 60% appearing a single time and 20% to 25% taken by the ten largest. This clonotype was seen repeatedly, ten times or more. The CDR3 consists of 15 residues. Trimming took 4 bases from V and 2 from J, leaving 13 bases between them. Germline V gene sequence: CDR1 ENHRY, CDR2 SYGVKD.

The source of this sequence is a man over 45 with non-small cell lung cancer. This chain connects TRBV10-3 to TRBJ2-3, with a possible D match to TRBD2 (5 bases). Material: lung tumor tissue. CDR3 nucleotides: TGTGCCATCAGTGCTGGCCCTAGCCTCACAGATACGCAGTATTTT. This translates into CAISAGPSLTDTQYF.